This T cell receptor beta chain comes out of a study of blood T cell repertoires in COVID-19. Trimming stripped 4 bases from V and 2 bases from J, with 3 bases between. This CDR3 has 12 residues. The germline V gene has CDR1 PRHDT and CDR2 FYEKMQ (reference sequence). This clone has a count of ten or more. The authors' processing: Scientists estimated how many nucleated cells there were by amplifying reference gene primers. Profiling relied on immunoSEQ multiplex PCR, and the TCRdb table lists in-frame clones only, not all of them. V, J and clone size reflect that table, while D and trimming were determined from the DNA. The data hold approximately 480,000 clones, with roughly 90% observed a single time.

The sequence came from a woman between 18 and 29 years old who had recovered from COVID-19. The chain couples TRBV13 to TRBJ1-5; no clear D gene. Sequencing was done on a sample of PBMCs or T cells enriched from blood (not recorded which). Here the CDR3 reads CASSSGNQPQHF. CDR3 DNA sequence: TGTGCCAGCAGCTCGGGCAATCAGCCCCAGCATTTT. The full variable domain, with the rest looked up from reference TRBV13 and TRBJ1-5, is AAGVIQSPRHLIKEKRETATLKCYPIPRHDTVYWYQQGPGQDPQFLISFYEKMQSDKGSIPDRFSAQQFSDYHSELNMSSLELGDSALYFCASSSGNQPQHFGDGTRLSIL.